Listed below are T cell receptor beta chains from one sample, sequenced in a study of T cell responses to AZD1222 COVID-19 vaccine. Sequencing used immunoSEQ multiplex PCR; TCRdb keeps in-frame clones, though not all of them. Of 100,000 to 120,000 clones listed, 70% to 90% are singletons. Sequenced here: peripheral blood, sampled on day 0 of AZD1222 vaccination. The receptors shown here come from an adult in good health. Each CDR3 is given with its conserved first and last residue. The order of the fields is J gene, V gene, CDR3 protein.

j_gene: TRBJ1-1
v_gene: TRBV5-6
CDR3aa: CASSLAGTGNTEAFF

j_gene: TRBJ1-1
v_gene: TRBV3-1/TRBV3-2
CDR3aa: CASSQVPPGGTEAFF

j_gene: TRBJ1-4
v_gene: TRBV28
CDR3aa: CASSNGVIEKLFF

j_gene: TRBJ2-7
v_gene: TRBV10-1
CDR3aa: CASSESAAETYEQYF

j_gene: TRBJ2-3
v_gene: TRBV24-1
CDR3aa: CATSDRGGRADTQYF

j_gene: TRBJ2-4
v_gene: TRBV12-3/TRBV12-4
CDR3aa: CASSLAEGNIQYF

j_gene: TRBJ1-2
v_gene: TRBV30
CDR3aa: CAWSEGMEGYTF

j_gene: TRBJ2-7
v_gene: TRBV6-6
CDR3aa: CASSLRPLDQGDYEQYF

j_gene: TRBJ2-3
v_gene: TRBV5-6
CDR3aa: CASSGVYTDTQYF

j_gene: TRBJ1-6
v_gene: TRBV6-1
CDR3aa: CASSDGISYNSPLHF

j_gene: TRBJ2-5
v_gene: TRBV6-5
CDR3aa: CASQTGSKETQYF

j_gene: TRBJ1-3
v_gene: TRBV30
CDR3aa: CAWDSSGNTIYF

j_gene: TRBJ2-7
v_gene: TRBV29-1
CDR3aa: CSVEDPRGYEQYF

j_gene: TRBJ1-6
v_gene: TRBV4-1
CDR3aa: CASSQEGVGYDNSPLHF

j_gene: TRBJ2-1
v_gene: TRBV4-3
CDR3aa: CASSQEVDNEQFF

j_gene: TRBJ1-2
v_gene: TRBV18
CDR3aa: CASSPGGRVFEGYTF

j_gene: TRBJ1-1
v_gene: TRBV12-3/TRBV12-4
CDR3aa: CASSRPGTTEAFF

j_gene: TRBJ1-1
v_gene: TRBV6-1
CDR3aa: CASSETLSWTEAFF

j_gene: TRBJ1-6
v_gene: TRBV7-8
CDR3aa: CASSLEGGSSYNSPLHF

j_gene: TRBJ2-7
v_gene: TRBV19
CDR3aa: CASSRGLRSYEQYF

j_gene: TRBJ2-7
v_gene: TRBV27
CDR3aa: CASSRDWALEQYF

j_gene: TRBJ2-2
v_gene: TRBV24-1
CDR3aa: CATSHSGRPGPNTGELFF

j_gene: TRBJ1-4
v_gene: TRBV5-8
CDR3aa: CASSLGAWRQLFF

j_gene: TRBJ1-6
v_gene: TRBV19
CDR3aa: CASSIDRQSSPLHF

j_gene: TRBJ1-2
v_gene: TRBV6-2/TRBV6-3
CDR3aa: CASSPRGPNYGYTF

j_gene: TRBJ1-4
v_gene: TRBV2
CDR3aa: CAVRKERANEKLFF

j_gene: TRBJ2-3
v_gene: TRBV29-1
CDR3aa: CSVQGPDTQYF

j_gene: TRBJ1-1
v_gene: TRBV7-6
CDR3aa: CASSPFAGDTEAFF

j_gene: TRBJ1-3
v_gene: TRBV6-5
CDR3aa: CASSRGGEGNTIYF

j_gene: TRBJ2-5
v_gene: TRBV11-1
CDR3aa: CASSRGGGRVQETQYF

j_gene: TRBJ2-5
v_gene: TRBV28
CDR3aa: CASSAPGRETQYF

j_gene: TRBJ2-3
v_gene: TRBV19
CDR3aa: CASRDRAADTQYF

j_gene: TRBJ1-2
v_gene: TRBV12-3/TRBV12-4
CDR3aa: CASSLIQGGGYTF

j_gene: TRBJ1-2
v_gene: TRBV7-9
CDR3aa: CASSSTETANYGYTF

j_gene: TRBJ2-7
v_gene: TRBV10-3
CDR3aa: CAISGNYEQYF

j_gene: TRBJ1-2
v_gene: TRBV4-3
CDR3aa: CASSQDRGYGTGGQDYTF

j_gene: TRBJ2-5
v_gene: TRBV29-1
CDR3aa: CSVAGMTQHPETQYF

j_gene: TRBJ2-7
v_gene: TRBV7-6
CDR3aa: CASSRSGRGREQYF

j_gene: TRBJ1-2
v_gene: TRBV28
CDR3aa: CASRVDRVNYGYTF

j_gene: TRBJ2-2
v_gene: TRBV2
CDR3aa: CASSGRGIGTGELFF

j_gene: TRBJ1-2
v_gene: TRBV9
CDR3aa: CASSATGTGANYGYTF

j_gene: TRBJ2-1
v_gene: TRBV19
CDR3aa: CASSLQLAGVGNEQFF

j_gene: TRBJ2-1
v_gene: TRBV5-1
CDR3aa: CASSPAGQGAGYNEQFF

j_gene: TRBJ1-5
v_gene: TRBV6-6
CDR3aa: CASSYFGGDQPQHF

j_gene: TRBJ2-3
v_gene: TRBV11-1
CDR3aa: CASRGQGIATDTQYF

j_gene: TRBJ2-7
v_gene: TRBV7-9
CDR3aa: CASRTTGSSYEQYF

j_gene: TRBJ1-2
v_gene: TRBV10-1
CDR3aa: CASVAGLGVNMISGYTF

j_gene: TRBJ2-2
v_gene: TRBV4-1
CDR3aa: CASSQDRGLAGRGNTGELFF

j_gene: TRBJ1-6
v_gene: TRBV28
CDR3aa: CASSLLLLNSPLHF

j_gene: TRBJ2-4
v_gene: TRBV11-2
CDR3aa: CASRQGVSKNIQYF

j_gene: TRBJ1-5
v_gene: TRBV7-2
CDR3aa: CASSFSASGNQPQHF

j_gene: TRBJ2-4
v_gene: TRBV28
CDR3aa: CASRDAGPGKNIQYF

j_gene: TRBJ2-1
v_gene: TRBV7-8
CDR3aa: CATTPGQGPYNEQFF

j_gene: TRBJ1-4
v_gene: TRBV14
CDR3aa: CASSPSGHGEKLFF

j_gene: TRBJ2-1
v_gene: TRBV3-1/TRBV3-2
CDR3aa: CASSLPGQRFNEQFF